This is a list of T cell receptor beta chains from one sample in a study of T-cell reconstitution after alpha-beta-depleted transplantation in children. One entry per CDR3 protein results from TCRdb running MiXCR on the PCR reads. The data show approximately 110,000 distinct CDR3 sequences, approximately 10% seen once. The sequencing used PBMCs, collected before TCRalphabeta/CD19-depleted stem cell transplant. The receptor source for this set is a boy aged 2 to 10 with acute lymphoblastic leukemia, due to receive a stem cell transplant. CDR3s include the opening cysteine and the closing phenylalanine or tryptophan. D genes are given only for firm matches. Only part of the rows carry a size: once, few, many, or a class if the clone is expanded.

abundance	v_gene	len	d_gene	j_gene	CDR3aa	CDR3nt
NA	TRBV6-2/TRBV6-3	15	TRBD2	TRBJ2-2	CASSYGLAVTGELFF	TGTGCCAGCAGTTACGGACTAGCGGTCACCGGGGAGCTGTTTTTT
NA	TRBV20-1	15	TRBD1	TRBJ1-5	CSARDFDREGQPQHF	TGCAGTGCTAGAGACTTTGACAGGGAAGGTCAGCCCCAGCATTTT
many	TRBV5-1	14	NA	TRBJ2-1	CASSLLGIFNEQFF	TGCGCCAGCAGCTTATTAGGGATCTTCAATGAGCAGTTCTTC
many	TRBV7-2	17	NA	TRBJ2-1	CASSLGASRSSYNEQFF	TGTGCCAGCAGCTTAGGCGCGAGTCGTAGCTCCTACAATGAGCAGTTCTTC
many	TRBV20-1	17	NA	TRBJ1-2	CSASGRANLRPNYGYTF	TGCAGTGCTAGCGGAAGGGCTAATCTACGACCGAACTATGGCTACACCTTC
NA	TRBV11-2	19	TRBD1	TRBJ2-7	CASSSTGTGFQAFSYEQYF	TGTGCCAGCAGCTCGACCGGGACAGGGTTTCAAGCCTTCTCCTACGAGCAGTACTTC
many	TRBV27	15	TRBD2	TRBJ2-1	CASTLQGLAVNEQFF	TGTGCCAGCACCCTCCAGGGACTAGCGGTCAATGAGCAGTTCTTC
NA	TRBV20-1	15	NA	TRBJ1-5	CSANPVGRTNQPQHF	TGCAGTGCTAACCCCGTGGGGAGAACCAATCAGCCCCAGCATTTT
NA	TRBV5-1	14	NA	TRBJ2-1	CASSLEVVGAEQFF	TGCGCCAGCAGCTTGGAAGTAGTAGGGGCCGAGCAGTTCTTC
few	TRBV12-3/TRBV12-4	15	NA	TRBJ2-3	CASHFRARGEDTQYF	TGTGCCAGCCACTTCCGAGCTAGGGGGGAGGATACGCAGTATTTT
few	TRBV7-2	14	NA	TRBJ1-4	CASSLGGLNEKLFF	TGTGCCAGCAGCTTAGGAGGGCTTAACGAAAAACTGTTTTTT
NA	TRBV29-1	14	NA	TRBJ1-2	CSGGPRTDTYGYTF	TGCAGCGGAGGGCCTCGGACGGATACCTATGGCTACACCTTC
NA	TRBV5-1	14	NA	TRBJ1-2	CASSLDGAIYGYTF	TGCGCCAGCAGCTTGGACGGGGCTATCTATGGCTACACCTTC
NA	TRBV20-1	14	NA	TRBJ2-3	CSASVWGFTDTQYF	TGCAGTGCTTCGGTGTGGGGGTTCACAGATACGCAGTATTTT
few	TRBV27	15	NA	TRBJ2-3	CASSLSPAGPDTQYF	TGTGCCAGCAGTTTATCCCCTGCGGGCCCAGATACGCAGTATTTT
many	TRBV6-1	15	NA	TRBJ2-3	CASSEAQGGTDTQYF	TGTGCCAGCAGTGAAGCGCAGGGAGGCACAGATACGCAGTATTTT
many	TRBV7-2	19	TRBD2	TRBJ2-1	CASSLASRGWSGRAGEQFF	TGTGCCAGCAGCTTAGCTTCCAGGGGATGGAGCGGGAGGGCCGGTGAGCAGTTCTTC
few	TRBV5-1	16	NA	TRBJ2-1	CASSLGENFNYNEQFF	TGCGCCAGCAGCTTGGGTGAAAACTTCAATTACAATGAGCAGTTCTTC
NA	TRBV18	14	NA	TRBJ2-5	CASSRITRAETQYF	TGTGCCAGCTCACGCATTACTAGGGCGGAGACCCAGTACTTC
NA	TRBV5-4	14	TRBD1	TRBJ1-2	CASSLDRGLDGYTF	TGTGCCAGCAGCTTGGACAGGGGGCTGGATGGCTACACCTTC
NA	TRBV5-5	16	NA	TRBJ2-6	CASSLLGAPGANVLTF	TGTGCCAGCAGCCTGCTAGGGGCCCCCGGGGCCAACGTCCTGACTTTC
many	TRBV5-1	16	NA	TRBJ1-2	CASSSLGPRSYYGYTF	TGCGCCAGCAGCTCCTTGGGACCGAGAAGCTATTATGGCTACACCTTC
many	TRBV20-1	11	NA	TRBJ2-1	CSARPGNEQFF	TGCAGTGCTAGGCCAGGCAATGAGCAGTTCTTC
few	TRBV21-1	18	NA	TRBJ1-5	CASSNGGKGPRSNQPQHF	TGTGCCAGCAGCAACGGAGGGAAAGGCCCTAGAAGCAATCAGCCCCAGCATTTT
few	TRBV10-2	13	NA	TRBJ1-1	CASSLTGATEAFF	TGCGCCAGCAGTCTTACAGGAGCCACTGAAGCTTTCTTT
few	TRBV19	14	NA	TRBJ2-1	CASRPGQTGDEQFF	TGTGCCAGTAGGCCGGGACAAACGGGGGATGAGCAGTTCTTC
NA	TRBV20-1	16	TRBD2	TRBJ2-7	CSASQGRLAGGGEQYF	TGCAGTGCTAGTCAAGGGCGTCTAGCGGGAGGGGGCGAGCAGTACTTC
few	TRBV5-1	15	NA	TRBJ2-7	CASSLYSRGTYEQYF	TGCGCCAGCAGCTTGTACTCCAGGGGAACCTACGAGCAGTACTTC
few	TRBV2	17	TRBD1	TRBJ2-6	CASSRPGTGISANVLTF	TGTGCCAGCAGCCGTCCCGGGACAGGGATTAGCGCCAACGTCCTGACTTTC